Each of the 30 T cell receptor beta chains below was sequenced from the same sample in a study of blood T cells in healthy people across ages. Together with a sample-barcoded 5' primer, a J-beta primer mix was included in a second PCR lasting about 7 to 11 cycles. Each CDR3 protein gets one entry after TCRdb re-called the 5' RACE reads with MiXCR. The sample consists of just over 800,000 distinct CDR3 sequences, less than 80% of them appearing once. The specimen sequenced was blood. Source of these receptors: a man younger than 45 in good health.

The J gene is TRBJ2-1, the V gene TRBV7-6, with TRBD2 matching 7 bases. V shed 1 base, J shed 5 bases, and the junction held 14 bases outside the gene matches. CDR1 is SGHVS, CDR2 FNYEAQ, per germline. The CDR3 spans 18 residues. CDR3: CASSLDGWGGIGHNEQFF. The CDR3 nucleotides read TGTGCCAGCAGCTTAGACGGGTGGGGGGGGATCGGCCACAATGAGCAGTTCTTC. The entire variable domain, with the rest obtained from reference TRBV7-6 and TRBJ2-1, is as follows: GAGVSQSPRYKVTKRGQDVALRCDPISGHVSLYWYRQALGQGPEFLTYFNYEAQQDKSGLPNDRFSAERPEGSISTLTIQRTEQRDSAMYRCASSLDGWGGIGHNEQFFGPGTRLTVL.

V and J are TRBV7-2 and TRBJ2-4; D may match TRBD1 or TRBD2 (5 bases each). CDR3 length equals 12 residues. CDR1 SGHTA and CDR2 FQGNSA come from the germline V gene. V was clipped by 2 bases and J by 13 bases, with 12 bases between them. CDR3 residues: CASSLSGWEQYF. DNA of the CDR3: TGTGCCAGCAGCTTATCAGGGTGGGAGCAGTACTTC.

This clonotype was found once. The genes are TRBV3-1 and TRBJ1-4; D remains ambiguous. CDR3 length: 14 amino acids. Germline V CDR1 and CDR2: LGHDT, YNNKEL (reference sequence). V was cut by 3 bases and J by 8 bases, with 13 bases left in between. In DNA form, the CDR3 reads TGTGCCAGCAGCCACGGAGTACAACCCGAAAAACTGTTTTTT. Residues: CASSHGVQPEKLFF. Variable domain in full (rest from reference TRBV3-1 and TRBJ1-4): DTAVSQTPKYLVTQMGNDKSIKCEQNLGHDTMYWYKQDSKKFLKIMFSYNNKELIINETVPNRFSPKSPDKAHLNLHINSLELGDSAVYFCASSHGVQPEKLFFGSGTQLSVL.

This clonotype has just a few counts. A much larger clone sits a single nucleotide away, making a read error possible. The chain joins TRBV28 to TRBJ2-7, with D perhaps TRBD1 (7 bases). The CDR3 runs to 14 residues. Germline-derived CDR1 and CDR2 are MDHEN and SYDVKM. Trimming took off 5 bases at V and 4 bases at J, with 15 bases between the two ends. In DNA form, the CDR3 reads TGTGCCAGCAGTGCCCCAGGGGGGAGTTACGAGCAGTACTTC. Its translation: CASSAPGGSYEQYF.

V and J are TRBV18 and TRBJ1-4, with 9 nucleotides matching TRBD1. Trimming cost V 6 bases and J 8 bases; bases outside gene matches: 7. Germline CDR1 KGHSH, CDR2 LQKENI. The CDR3 covers 14 residues. CDR3 DNA sequence: TGTGCCAGCTCTTACCGGGACAGGGAGGAAAAACTGTTTTTT. Its translation is CASSYRDREEKLFF.

This rearrangement joins TRBV9 to TRBJ2-3; TRBD2 matches at 9 bases. Germline assignment: CDR1 SGDLS and CDR2 YYNGEE. The J segment lost 3 bases and the V segment lost 7 bases, leaving 9 bases of the junction unmatched. The CDR3 runs to 15 residues. The CDR3 DNA sequence: TGTGCCAGCGGATCCGCGGGGGGGCAAACAGATACGCAGTATTTT. This encodes CASGSAGGQTDTQYF.

There are a few counts of this clonotype. The chain has TRBV6-2 or TRBV6-3 and TRBJ2-1; D is undetermined. The germline CDR1 and CDR2 sequences are MNHEY and SVGEGT. V dropped 2 bases and J dropped 5 bases, with 10 bases sitting between them. CDR3 length: 14 amino acids. CDR3 sequence: CASSYSRYHNEQFF. CDR3 in DNA: TGTGCCAGCAGTTACAGTCGTTACCACAATGAGCAGTTCTTC.

V and J are TRBV7-2 and TRBJ1-5, with D possibly being TRBD1 (6 bases). V lost 1 base to trimming and J lost 4 bases, with 11 bases between them. The CDR3 runs 15 residues. Germline V CDR1 and CDR2: SGHTA, FQGNSA. The CDR3 nucleotides read TGTGCCAGCAGCTTAGATATCACAGGGAATCAGCCCCAGCATTTT. Encoded protein: CASSLDITGNQPQHF.

V is TRBV7-2 and J is TRBJ1-4, with 8 bases that match TRBD1. CDR3 length: 14 amino acids. The germline gives CDR1 SGHTA, CDR2 FQGNSA. V lost 4 bases to trimming and J lost 4 bases; unmatched junction nucleotides: 2. DNA of the CDR3: TGTGCCAGCAGCTCGACAGGGGATAATGAAAAACTGTTTTTT. The encoded protein is CASSSTGDNEKLFF. Using reference TRBV7-2 and TRBJ1-4 for the parts outside the CDR3, the full variable domain is GAGVSQSPSNKVTEKGKDVELRCDPISGHTALYWYRQSLGQGLEFLIYFQGNSAPDKSGLPSDRFSAERTGGSVSTLTIQRTQQEDSAVYLCASSSTGDNEKLFFGSGTQLSVL.

This chain uses TRBV4-2 with TRBJ2-2, with 13 bases fitting TRBD2. Germline-derived CDR1 and CDR2 are LGHNA and YNFKEQ. The ends lost 3 bases at V and 3 bases at J; junction bases unmatched: 7. The CDR3 totals 18 residues. This CDR3 is CASSHLGTSGDHTGELFF. The CDR3 nucleotides are TGTGCCAGCAGCCATCTAGGGACTAGCGGGGACCACACCGGGGAGCTGTTTTTT.

The chain carries TRBV20-1 and TRBJ1-4; 7 bases are a match to TRBD1. V lost 6 bases, J lost 0 bases, and 4 bases stayed unmatched. Germline V gives CDR1 DFQATT, CDR2 SNEGSKA (reference sequence). The CDR3 length is 14 residues. CDR3 coding DNA: TGCAGTGCCCCAGGGGGGGCAACTAATGAAAAACTGTTTTTT. This encodes CSAPGGATNEKLFF.

V gene TRBV7-2 combines with J gene TRBJ2-1; no definite D call. The germline V gene has CDR1 SGHTA and CDR2 FQGNSA. Trimming took 4 bases from V and 1 from J, leaving 11 bases between them. There are 15 residues in the CDR3. CDR3 amino acids: CASSSRLESYNEQFF. DNA of the CDR3: TGTGCCAGCAGCTCGAGACTCGAGTCCTACAATGAGCAGTTCTTC.

The V call is TRBV7-8, the J call TRBJ2-5; 7 bases agree with TRBD1. The V gene end was trimmed by 5 bases and the J gene end by 3 bases; junction bases not matched to a gene: 6. The CDR3 extends over 14 amino acids. The V gene's germline CDR1 is SGHVS and CDR2 FQNEAQ. CDR3 sequence reads: CASSVGTVKETQYF. CDR3 nucleotides: TGTGCCAGCAGCGTCGGGACAGTAAAAGAGACCCAGTACTTC.

The chain uses TRBV4-3 and TRBJ2-1; the D gene is possibly TRBD1 (5 bases). Per germline, CDR1 LGHNA and CDR2 YSLEER. V lost 1 base, J lost 2 bases, and 9 bases lay in between. The CDR3 totals 15 residues. CDR3 in DNA: TGCGCCAGCAGCCAAGGGTGGGGCCCCTACAATGAGCAGTTCTTC. Translation: CASSQGWGPYNEQFF.

On this clonotype: A junction end diverges from the germline sequence, so it may reflect a read error. The rearrangement links TRBV5-1 to TRBJ2-5, with D unresolved. The V gene's germline CDR1 is SGHRS and CDR2 YFSETQ. There are 13 residues in the CDR3. CDR3 DNA sequence: TGCGCTAGCAGCTTAGGCCCCCAAGGTGAGCAGTACTTC. This gives the protein CASSLGPQGEQYF. The variable domain in full, with the rest retrieved from reference TRBV5-1 and TRBJ2-5, is KAGVTQTPRYLIKTRGQQVTLSCSPISGHRSVSWYQQTPGQGLQFLFEYFSETQRNKGNFPGRFSGRQFSNSRSEMNVSTLELGDSALYLCASSLGPQGEQYFGPGTRLLVL.

The chain couples TRBV20-1 to TRBJ1-5, with D tentatively TRBD1 (5 bases). The germline CDR1 and CDR2 sequences are DFQATT and SNEGSKA (reference sequence). V gave up 2 bases and J gave up 3 bases, with 11 bases separating them. The CDR3 extends over 14 amino acids. The chain's CDR3 is CSARKEGINQPQHF. In DNA form, the CDR3 reads TGCAGTGCTAGAAAAGAGGGGATCAATCAGCCCCAGCATTTT.

In this sample, this clonotype turned up a few times. V and J are TRBV20-1 and TRBJ1-2, with 8 nucleotides matching TRBD1. The CDR3 spans 17 residues. V shed 2 bases and J 6 bases; nucleotides not matched to a gene: 17. Germline V gives CDR1 DFQATT, CDR2 SNEGSKA (reference sequence). CDR3 protein: CSARTDTPTGEYDGYTF. The DNA of the CDR3 is TGCAGTGCTAGAACCGACACCCCGACAGGGGAGTATGATGGCTACACCTTC.

V gene TRBV12-5 combines with J gene TRBJ2-7; either TRBD1 or TRBD2 may supply D (6 bases each). The CDR3 runs to 14 residues. The V end was cut by 3 bases, the J end by 2 bases, with 11 bases between. Germline V gene lookup returns CDR1 LGHNT and CDR2 FRNRAP. Here the CDR3 DNA reads TGTGCTAGTGGTTTAGGGGGGCCTACCTACGAGCAGTACTTC. It translates to CASGLGGPTYEQYF.

V usage is TRBV29-1 and J usage is TRBJ2-5; TRBD2 matches 8 bases. The DNA end is more similar to TRBJ2-7, so the J call may be wrong. From germline, CDR1 is SQVTM and CDR2 ANQGSEA. This CDR3 has 12 residues. The CDR3 bases are TGCAGCGTTGCGGCTAGCGGGCACGAGCAGTACTTC. It yields the protein CSVAASGHEQYF.

The CDR3 coding sequence is TGCAGCGCGGCGGGGGGGGAAGACTACGAGCAGTACTTC. This translates into CSAAGGEDYEQYF. The rearrangement joins TRBV29-1 to TRBJ2-5, with 9 positions matching TRBD2. The J call may be faulty, since TRBJ2-7 better matches the DNA end. Germline V lookup: CDR1 SQVTM, CDR2 ANQGSEA. CDR3 length: 13 residues.

This sequence joins TRBV25-1 and TRBJ1-6; D perhaps matches TRBD1 (5 bases). CDR3 length equals 15 residues. Per germline, CDR1 MGHDK and CDR2 SYGVNS. Trimming cost V 3 bases and J 6 bases, with 12 bases left between them. This chain's CDR3 is CASSDRVLPNSPLHF. Here the CDR3 DNA reads TGTGCCAGCAGTGACAGGGTTTTACCTAATTCACCCCTCCACTTT.

This clonotype was seen once. The rearrangement links TRBV7-2 to TRBJ1-1; the D gene is possibly TRBD1 (5 bases). Germline V gene lookup returns CDR1 SGHTA and CDR2 FQGNSA. This CDR3 is built from 14 residues. Between the trimmed V and J ends, which lost 5 bases and 7 bases, there was a span of 17 bases. The DNA for the CDR3 is TGTGCCAGCAGCCCCCCCTCGACGGGGCTTGAAGCTTTCTTT. It yields the protein CASSPPSTGLEAFF. The entire variable domain, with the rest obtained from reference TRBV7-2 and TRBJ1-1, is as follows: GAGVSQSPSNKVTEKGKDVELRCDPISGHTALYWYRQSLGQGLEFLIYFQGNSAPDKSGLPSDRFSAERTGGSVSTLTIQRTQQEDSAVYLCASSPPSTGLEAFFGQGTRLTVV.

This clonotype was picked up a small number of times. This chain connects TRBV29-1 to TRBJ2-6; D ambiguous. The CDR3 has 15 amino acids. The V end lost 1 base, the J end lost 0 bases, and 7 bases lay between the germline ends. In germline, CDR1 is SQVTM, CDR2 ANQGSEA. The CDR3: CSVEGISSGANVLTF. In nucleotides, the CDR3 is TGCAGCGTTGAAGGTATTAGCTCTGGGGCCAACGTCCTGACTTTC. Filled out from reference TRBV29-1 and TRBJ2-6, the complete variable domain reads SAVISQKPSRDICQRGTSLTIQCQVDSQVTMMFWYRQQPGQSLTLIATANQGSEATYESGFVIDKFPISRPNLTFSTLTVSNMSPEDSSIYLCSVEGISSGANVLTFGAGSRLTVL.

This clonotype has only a few counts. J is TRBJ2-5 and V is TRBV28; D remains ambiguous. V gave up 5 bases and J gave up 7 bases, with 20 bases separating them. Germline V gene sequence: CDR1 MDHEN, CDR2 SYDVKM. CDR3 length equals 15 residues. CDR3 loop: CASSPRGLVGRTQYF. The CDR3, as DNA: TGTGCCAGCAGTCCTCGCGGCCTAGTGGGCCGGACCCAGTACTTC.

The V gene is TRBV5-1, the J gene TRBJ1-2; D is perhaps TRBD1 (6 bases). Germline V gene sequence: CDR1 SGHRS, CDR2 YFSETQ. The CDR3 is made up of 12 amino acids. Trimming took off 4 bases at V and 8 bases at J, with 12 bases between the two ends. Written as DNA, the CDR3 is TGCGCCAGCAGCCACTACAGGGAAGGCTACACCTTC. Translated: CASSHYREGYTF.

The J gene is TRBJ2-1, the V gene TRBV6-5; unclear D gene. The CDR3 totals 11 residues. Trimming took off 7 bases at V and 7 bases at J, with 8 bases between the two ends. The germline V gene has CDR1 MNHEY and CDR2 SVGAGI. CDR3 in amino acids: CASKSSNEQFF. CDR3 in DNA: TGTGCCAGCAAATCCAGTAATGAGCAGTTCTTC.

The chain is built from TRBV5-1 and TRBJ2-3; D may be TRBD2 (6 bases). This CDR3 contains 15 residues. The V end lost 4 bases, the J end lost 5 bases, and 17 bases lay between the germline ends. CDR1 SGHRS and CDR2 YFSETQ come from the germline V gene. The CDR3 protein is CASSTVGGEKDTQYF. Here the CDR3 DNA reads TGCGCCAGCAGCACCGTGGGCGGGGAAAAAGATACGCAGTATTTT. Full variable domain (missing parts from reference TRBV5-1 and TRBJ2-3): KAGVTQTPRYLIKTRGQQVTLSCSPISGHRSVSWYQQTPGQGLQFLFEYFSETQRNKGNFPGRFSGRQFSNSRSEMNVSTLELGDSALYLCASSTVGGEKDTQYFGPGTRLTVL.

The rearrangement joins TRBV28 to TRBJ2-7; the D gene is possibly TRBD1 (6 bases). The CDR3 totals 15 residues. Germline CDR1 is MDHEN and CDR2 is SYDVKM. Trimming took 3 bases from V and 2 from J, leaving 14 bases between them. The CDR3, as DNA: TGTGCCAGCAGTTTGGCCATAGGGGGAGCCTACGAGCAGTACTTC. Its translation: CASSLAIGGAYEQYF. Drawing the rest from reference TRBV28 and TRBJ2-7, the complete variable domain is DVKVTQSSRYLVKRTGEKVFLECVQDMDHENMFWYRQDPGLGLRLIYFSYDVKMKEKGDIPEGYSVSREKKERFSLILESASTNQTSMYLCASSLAIGGAYEQYFGPGTRLTVT.

This clonotype was seen a single time. Here the CDR3 DNA reads TGCAGCGTTGGCAGGGGGAACTACGAGCAGTACTTC. As protein: CSVGRGNYEQYF. V and J are TRBV29-1 and TRBJ2-4; 7 positions agree with TRBD1. TRBJ2-7 explains the end of the DNA better; the J call may be wrong. Germline V gene sequence: CDR1 SQVTM, CDR2 ANQGSEA. The CDR3 consists of 12 residues.

This clonotype has only a few counts. The gene calls are TRBV5-6 and TRBJ2-2; possible D gene TRBD2, 5 bases. Trimming left V 4 bases short and J 8 bases short, with 15 bases between. Germline V CDR1 and CDR2: SGHDT, YYEEEE. This CDR3 comprises 14 residues. The CDR3, as DNA: TGTGCCAGCAGCCCGAACTACGGGGAAGGGGAGCTGTTTTTT. Protein: CASSPNYGEGELFF. The variable domain in full, with the rest retrieved from reference TRBV5-6 and TRBJ2-2, is DAGVTQSPTHLIKTRGQQVTLRCSPKSGHDTVSWYQQALGQGPQFIFQYYEEEERQRGNFPDRFSGHQFPNYSSELNVNALLLGDSALYLCASSPNYGEGELFFGEGSRLTVL.